A selection of T cell receptor beta chains follows, all from one sample in a study of PD-L1 blockade in urothelial cancer. The assay was immunoSEQ multiplex PCR, and TCRdb's table has in-frame clones only and misses some. The sample has roughly 74,000 clones; about 85% are singletons. Sequences were derived from PBMCs, sampled around atezolizumab (anti-PD-L1) treatment. The receptor set was obtained from a woman between 65 and 79 years old with urothelial cancer. The CDR3 runs from the conserved cysteine through the conserved F or W. D genes are given only for firm matches. Rows give clone size only sometimes, using once, few, many, or a class for an expanded clone.

>TRBV28|TRBJ2-7|TRBD1|-
TGTGCCAGCAGTACCCGGACAGGGGGGCTCCAGGAGCAGTACTTC
CASSTRTGGLQEQYF
>TRBV4-2|TRBJ2-7|-|-
TGTGCCAGCAGCCAAGATGAGCGCGAGCAGTACTTC
CASSQDEREQYF
>TRBV5-1|TRBJ1-4|-|-
TGCGCCAGCAGCCTTACAGGGTATAATGAAAAACTGTTTTTT
CASSLTGYNEKLFF
>TRBV4-3|TRBJ2-1|-|-
TGCGCCAGCAGCCAAGTCCGGGGGTACAATGAGCAGTTCTTC
CASSQVRGYNEQFF
>TRBV7-6|TRBJ2-3|-|-
TGTGCCAGCAGCTTTTCTGCGGGTAGGACAGATACGCAGTATTTT
CASSFSAGRTDTQYF
>TRBV5-1|TRBJ2-4|-|-
TGCGCCAGCAGCTTGGTGCAGGACATTCAGTACTTC
CASSLVQDIQYF
>TRBV5-4|TRBJ2-3|-|-
TGTGCCAGCAGCTTCGGCGAGGTTGGGGATACGCAGTATTTT
CASSFGEVGDTQYF
>TRBV27|TRBJ2-3|TRBD1|-
TGTGCCAGCAGTTACAAGACAGGGGGCGTATCAGATACGCAGTATTTT
CASSYKTGGVSDTQYF
>TRBV7-8|TRBJ2-7|TRBD1|-
TGTGCCAGCAGCTTCACAGGACAGGGTTTGGGCGAGCAGTACTTC
CASSFTGQGLGEQYF
>TRBV7-8|TRBJ2-7|TRBD2|-
TGTGCCAGCAGCTTAGGTGGGCTAGCGGGAATGTCCTACGAGCAGTACTTC
CASSLGGLAGMSYEQYF
>TRBV2|TRBJ2-7|TRBD2|-
TGTGCCAGCACCATGGGAGGGAGTTTCTACGAGCAGTACTTC
CASTMGGSFYEQYF
>TRBV7-8|TRBJ2-7|-|-
TGTGCCAGCAGCCCCCCTTTTCGCCAGGGTCTCCACGAGCAGTACTTC
CASSPPFRQGLHEQYF
>TRBV5-6|TRBJ2-3|TRBD2|-
TGTGCCAGCAGCTTGAAGCGGGGGCCCACAGATACGCAGTATTTT
CASSLKRGPTDTQYF
>TRBV7-9|TRBJ2-7|TRBD2|-
TGTGCCAGCAGCAACACTAGCGGGGGCTACGAGCAGTACTTC
CASSNTSGGYEQYF
>TRBV7-9|TRBJ2-1|TRBD1|-
TGTGCCAGCAGCAAAAGACAGGGCAATGAGCAGTTCTTC
CASSKRQGNEQFF
>TRBV2|TRBJ1-5|-|once
TGTGCCAGCAGTGTGGGGGGGGCAGGCAATCAGCCCCAGCATTTT
CASSVGGAGNQPQHF
>TRBV10-3|TRBJ2-2|-|-
TGTGCCATCAGAACGGGACTGCCGAACACCGGGGAGCTGTTTTTT
CAIRTGLPNTGELFF
>TRBV11-2|TRBJ1-1|-|-
TGTGCCAGCAGCATAATGAACACTGAAGCTTTCTTT
CASSIMNTEAFF
>TRBV6-7|TRBJ1-1|-|-
TGTGCCAGCCTGTTCGATTGTGCGCACACTGAAGCTTTCTTT
CASLFDCAHTEAFF
>TRBV5-1|TRBJ2-5|-|-
TGCGCCAGCAGCTCGGGAGAAGGACAAGAGACCCAGTACTTC
CASSSGEGQETQYF
>TRBV7-9|TRBJ2-7|TRBD2|-
TGTGCCAGCAGCTTACAGGGGTCCCGAGCGGGAGGCGGCGACGAGCAGTACTTC
CASSLQGSRAGGGDEQYF
>TRBV6-5|TRBJ2-7|-|-
TGTGCCAGCAGTTACTCGGTGGAGGGCCGCCACGAGCAGTACTTC
CASSYSVEGRHEQYF
>TRBV7-9|TRBJ1-2|TRBD1|few
TGTGCCAGCAGCTTAGGAGGTTGGGACAGATCCTATGGCTACACCTTC
CASSLGGWDRSYGYTF
>TRBV29-1|TRBJ2-7|TRBD1|-
TGCAGCGTTGGGATCATAGGGGGCGAGAAATACGAGCAGTACTTC
CSVGIIGGEKYEQYF
>TRBV7-9|TRBJ2-7|TRBD1|-
TGTGCCAGCAGCTCCGGGACAGGGGAATACGAGCAGTACTTC
CASSSGTGEYEQYF
>TRBV15|TRBJ1-5|-|-
TGTGCCACCAGCCAGACAGGACGCAATCAGCCCCAGCATTTT
CATSQTGRNQPQHF
>TRBV30|TRBJ1-1|-|-
TGTGCCTGGAGTGTTTGGGGCAGCAACACTGAAGCTTTCTTT
CAWSVWGSNTEAFF
>TRBV2|TRBJ2-7|-|-
TGTGCCAGCAGTGTGTCTCCGGGGGCCTACGAGCAGTACTTC
CASSVSPGAYEQYF
>TRBV27|TRBJ2-1|TRBD2|-
TGTGCCAGCAGTTTCTCTCTAGCGGGCTGGGAGCAGTTCTTC
CASSFSLAGWEQFF
>TRBV29-1|TRBJ2-7|-|-
TGCAGCGTTGCCGAGCCTGCCTACGAGCAGTACTTC
CSVAEPAYEQYF
>TRBV6-6|TRBJ1-6|-|-
TGTGCCAGCAGTCAGCCACAGGGAGCACCCTTCCACTTT
CASSQPQGAPFHF
>TRBV5-1|TRBJ2-1|TRBD1|-
TGCGCCAGCAGCTTGGAACAGGGGCCCTACAATGAGCAGTTCTTC
CASSLEQGPYNEQFF